The 17 T cell receptor beta chains presented below share a single source sample, sequenced in a study of cytomegalovirus exposure and HLA in healthy donors. The repertoire was sequenced with immunoSEQ multiplex PCR; TCRdb's copy has only in-frame clones and lacks some. The sample carries about 160,000 clones, approximately 96% recorded once. The sequenced sample consisted of PBMCs. These receptors were taken from a woman aged 18 to 35 in good health and CMV-seronegative.

This clone was seen only once. The chain employs TRBV2 and TRBJ2-5, with TRBD1 identical over 8 bases. Germline V gene sequence: CDR1 SNHLY, CDR2 FYNNEI. J lost 2 bases, V lost 6 bases, and 8 bases had no gene match. The CDR3 extends over 15 amino acids. CDR3 coding DNA: TGTGCCAGCAGCCGGACAGGGTTACCACAAGAGACCCAGTACTTC. Translating it yields CASSRTGLPQETQYF.

This chain uses TRBV7-2 with TRBJ1-5; D is ambiguous. Germline V gene lookup returns CDR1 SGHTA and CDR2 FQGNSA. Trimming took off 5 bases at V and 0 bases at J, with 14 bases between the two ends. The CDR3 spans 16 residues. CDR3 in amino acids: CASSPRLRDSNQPQHF. Written as DNA, the CDR3 is TGTGCCAGCAGCCCCCGCCTCCGGGATAGCAATCAGCCCCAGCATTTT. The variable domain in full, completed from reference TRBV7-2 and TRBJ1-5, reads GAGVSQSPSNKVTEKGKDVELRCDPISGHTALYWYRQSLGQGLEFLIYFQGNSAPDKSGLPSDRFSAERTGGSVSTLTIQRTQQEDSAVYLCASSPRLRDSNQPQHFGDGTRLSIL.

J is TRBJ1-2 and V is TRBV29-1; weak D call: TRBD1 (5 bases). The V gene lost 4 bases and the J gene lost 5 bases, with 11 bases spanning the gap. This CDR3 is built from 12 residues. From germline, CDR1 is SQVTM and CDR2 ANQGSEA. In DNA form, the CDR3 reads TGCAGCGTTGTCGGGGGGAGTTATGGCTACACCTTC. Its protein is CSVVGGSYGYTF.

This chain uses TRBV2 with TRBJ1-6; 8 bases align to TRBD1. CDR1 SNHLY and CDR2 FYNNEI come from the germline V gene. V was clipped by 6 bases and J by 7 bases; unmatched bases: 8. The CDR3 extends over 15 amino acids. The CDR3: CASSTGGSWNSPLHF. The DNA of the CDR3 is TGTGCCAGCAGCACAGGGGGAAGTTGGAATTCACCCCTCCACTTT.

The chain has TRBV15 and TRBJ1-6; TRBD1 might be the D (6 bases). The CDR3 spans 16 residues. The germline CDR1 and CDR2 sequences are LNHNV and YYDKDF (reference sequence). The germline V and J ends were trimmed by 1 base and 5 bases, with 12 bases remaining between them. CDR3 in amino acids: CATSRARGSHNSPLHF. CDR3 DNA: TGTGCCACCAGCAGAGCAAGGGGGTCTCATAATTCACCCCTCCACTTT.

The chain carries TRBV10-3 and TRBJ1-2; TRBD1 is a possible D gene (6 bases). Trimming took off 3 bases at V and 8 bases at J, with 13 bases between the two ends. CDR1 ENHRY and CDR2 SYGVKD come from the germline V gene. CDR3 length: 13 amino acids. Here the CDR3 reads CAISDTGLRGYTF. The DNA for the CDR3 is TGTGCCATCAGTGATACAGGGCTTCGCGGCTACACCTTC.

The V call is TRBV13, the J call TRBJ2-3; D perhaps matches TRBD2 (7 bases). This CDR3 is 16 amino acids long. Germline V gene sequence: CDR1 PRHDT, CDR2 FYEKMQ (reference sequence). The V end was cut by 5 bases, the J end by 5 bases, with 20 bases between. For the CDR3, the DNA is TGTGCCAGCAGCAGATGGCGGGGGCCCCTCGGAGATACGCAGTATTTT. This gives the protein CASSRWRGPLGDTQYF.

The chain joins TRBV29-1 to TRBJ2-5, with 7 bases lining up with TRBD1. The germline V gene has CDR1 SQVTM and CDR2 ANQGSEA. The CDR3 is 14 amino acids. J was trimmed by 6 bases and V by 7 bases; bases with no gene match: 14. The DNA of the CDR3 is TGCAGCGGGGCGGGTGTAGAGACAGGGAAGACCCAGTACTTC. It specifies CSGAGVETGKTQYF.

This clone was detected only once. V gene TRBV6-1 combines with J gene TRBJ2-7; D unclear. V was cut by 7 bases and J by 7 bases, with 20 bases left in between. Per germline, CDR1 MNHNS and CDR2 SASEGT. The CDR3 has 14 amino acids. In DNA form, the CDR3 reads TGTGCCAGCATGGGTAACAGCCCTTATGAAGAGCAGTACTTC. This sequence encodes CASMGNSPYEEQYF.

The rearrangement links TRBV19 to TRBJ2-2, with TRBD2 as a possible D gene (5 bases). Per the germline V gene, CDR1 is LNHDA and CDR2 is SQIVND (reference sequence). CDR3 size: 14 residues. V lost 7 bases and J lost 2, with 11 bases in between. The CDR3 spells CASKTSGNTGELFF. CDR3 nucleotide sequence: TGTGCCAGTAAGACGAGCGGAAACACCGGGGAGCTGTTTTTT.

The CDR3 bases are TGTGCCACCCGTACGAAAACAGGCGAGCAGTACTTC. This gives the protein CATRTKTGEQYF. The chain carries TRBV2 and TRBJ2-7; the D gene is possibly TRBD1 (5 bases). The germline V gene has CDR1 SNHLY and CDR2 FYNNEI. V dropped 10 bases and J dropped 6 bases, with 16 bases sitting between them. This CDR3 has 12 residues.

The J gene is TRBJ1-2, the V gene TRBV2, with D perhaps TRBD1 (6 bases). CDR3 length: 12 amino acids. The V end was cut by 3 bases, the J end by 8 bases, with 10 bases between. Germline V lookup: CDR1 SNHLY, CDR2 FYNNEI. The CDR3 DNA sequence: TGTGCCAGCAGTGACGGGACATGGGGCTACACCTTC. This codes for CASSDGTWGYTF.

Turning to this clone: Within the sample, other DNA sequences also encode this same CDR3. This chain uses TRBV5-1 with TRBJ1-3, with D possibly being TRBD1 (5 bases). In germline, CDR1 is SGHRS, CDR2 YFSETQ. V was pared by 4 bases and J by 0 bases, with 8 bases between. The CDR3 is 14 amino acids. This chain's CDR3 is CASSLDSSGNTIYF. In DNA form, the CDR3 reads TGCGCCAGCAGCCTTGACAGCTCTGGAAACACCATATATTTT.

The CDR3 loop reads CSARDQHQQFF. The CDR3, as DNA: TGCAGTGCTAGAGACCAACACCAGCAGTTCTTC. This chain connects TRBV20-1 to TRBJ2-1, with no clear D. With 0 bases removed from V and 11 bases from J, the gap between germline ends came to 8 bases. This CDR3 spans 11 amino acids. Germline lookup yields CDR1 DFQATT and CDR2 SNEGSKA (reference sequence).

The V call is TRBV5-4, the J call TRBJ2-3; 11 nucleotides agree with TRBD2. V lost 0 bases to trimming and J lost 7 bases; unmatched junction nucleotides: 10. This CDR3 is 17 amino acids long. CDR1 is SGHNT, CDR2 YYREEE, per germline (reference sequence). CDR3 nucleotides: TGTGCCAGCAGCTTGGGCGGACTAGCGGGCCCCCCTCATACGCAGTATTTT. It yields the protein CASSLGGLAGPPHTQYF.

V is TRBV6-6 and J is TRBJ2-7; TRBD1 agrees at 8 bases. The CDR3 runs 16 residues. Trimming cost V 6 bases and J 1 base; bases outside gene matches: 11. The V gene's germline CDR1 is MNHNY and CDR2 SVGAGI (reference sequence). CDR3 residues: CASSPGQGYGSYEQYF. CDR3 coding DNA: TGTGCCAGCAGCCCCGGACAGGGATATGGGTCCTACGAGCAGTACTTC.

The rearrangement joins TRBV27 to TRBJ2-7; maybe TRBD2 (5 bases). V was clipped by 5 bases and J by 5 bases, with 22 bases between them. Germline lookup yields CDR1 MNHEY and CDR2 SMNVEV (reference sequence). This CDR3 contains 16 residues. CDR3 protein: CASSPLSEGPYHEQYF. The CDR3 DNA is TGTGCCAGCAGTCCTCTTAGCGAGGGTCCCTACCACGAGCAGTACTTC.